This is a list of T cell receptor beta chains from one sample in a study of CD8 T cells in Susac syndrome. Each CDR3 protein is one row after TCRdb ran MiXCR on the immunoSEQ multiplex PCR reads. The sample includes approximately 200,000 distinct CDR3 sequences, about 93% of them seen just once. Sequencing input: CD8+ T cells from PBMCs. The receptors were sampled from a human donor with multiple sclerosis. CDR3s include the opening cysteine and the closing phenylalanine or tryptophan. A D gene is named only where the DNA matches it firmly.

j_gene: TRBJ2-1; v_gene: TRBV19; d_gene: -; CDR3aa: CASSIRSPNEQFF
j_gene: TRBJ2-7; v_gene: TRBV2; d_gene: TRBD1; CDR3aa: CASRDSGQGSYEQYF
j_gene: TRBJ1-5; v_gene: TRBV27; d_gene: -; CDR3aa: CASSVSSGESQHF
j_gene: TRBJ2-7; v_gene: TRBV3-1; d_gene: TRBD2; CDR3aa: CASSQDRLAGREQYF
j_gene: TRBJ2-1; v_gene: TRBV29-1; d_gene: TRBD2; CDR3aa: CSVEGGRASNEQFF
j_gene: TRBJ2-1; v_gene: TRBV19; d_gene: -; CDR3aa: CASKYGGGVNEQFF
j_gene: TRBJ2-2; v_gene: TRBV7-2; d_gene: -; CDR3aa: CASSLVGGAYTGELFF
j_gene: TRBJ2-3; v_gene: TRBV7-9; d_gene: -; CDR3aa: CASDRDTRRTDTQYF
j_gene: TRBJ2-7; v_gene: TRBV6-1; d_gene: -; CDR3aa: CASSEAPGGSSFYEQYF
j_gene: TRBJ2-2; v_gene: TRBV5-6; d_gene: TRBD2; CDR3aa: CASSSTGLAAYTGELFF
j_gene: TRBJ2-7; v_gene: TRBV3-1; d_gene: -; CDR3aa: CASSQMRTFSYEQYF
j_gene: TRBJ2-3; v_gene: TRBV12-3/TRBV12-4; d_gene: -; CDR3aa: CASSLDETDTQYF
j_gene: TRBJ1-1; v_gene: TRBV27; d_gene: -; CDR3aa: CASSPMGQNTEAFF
j_gene: TRBJ1-1; v_gene: TRBV15; d_gene: -; CDR3aa: CATSRVSNTEAFF
j_gene: TRBJ2-1; v_gene: TRBV7-9; d_gene: -; CDR3aa: CALSGSAANNEQFF
j_gene: TRBJ2-1; v_gene: TRBV19; d_gene: TRBD2; CDR3aa: CASSMGREGRYNEQFF
j_gene: TRBJ2-5; v_gene: TRBV29-1; d_gene: -; CDR3aa: CSVEEGETQYF
j_gene: TRBJ2-7; v_gene: TRBV7-8; d_gene: -; CDR3aa: CASSPWTIHPYEQYF
j_gene: TRBJ2-6; v_gene: TRBV5-1; d_gene: -; CDR3aa: CASRMDARSGANVLTF
j_gene: TRBJ2-1; v_gene: TRBV2; d_gene: -; CDR3aa: CASSESNRENEQFF
j_gene: TRBJ2-7; v_gene: TRBV19; d_gene: -; CDR3aa: CASRGGPDEQYF
j_gene: TRBJ2-2; v_gene: TRBV7-8; d_gene: -; CDR3aa: CASSPSTGNPNTGELFF
j_gene: TRBJ1-1; v_gene: TRBV3-1; d_gene: TRBD1; CDR3aa: CASSRTRTGVGTTAEAFF
j_gene: TRBJ1-5; v_gene: TRBV30; d_gene: TRBD1; CDR3aa: CAWSVRGQGDQPQHF
j_gene: TRBJ1-2; v_gene: TRBV7-9; d_gene: TRBD1; CDR3aa: CASSSLGQNYGYTF
j_gene: TRBJ2-1; v_gene: TRBV20-1; d_gene: TRBD1; CDR3aa: CSARGTGGYNEQFF
j_gene: TRBJ1-1; v_gene: TRBV7-8; d_gene: TRBD1; CDR3aa: CASSYGTGEKNTEAFF
j_gene: TRBJ2-3; v_gene: TRBV4-1; d_gene: TRBD2; CDR3aa: CASSQGGLARADTQYF
j_gene: TRBJ2-3; v_gene: TRBV12-3/TRBV12-4; d_gene: -; CDR3aa: CASIPGAHSYTDTQYF
j_gene: TRBJ1-5; v_gene: TRBV4-1; d_gene: TRBD1; CDR3aa: CASSQEVQGTNQPQHF
j_gene: TRBJ2-5; v_gene: TRBV6-5; d_gene: -; CDR3aa: CASRTTKETQYF
j_gene: TRBJ1-2; v_gene: TRBV20-1; d_gene: -; CDR3aa: CSARDRRGRGYGYTF
j_gene: TRBJ1-2; v_gene: TRBV30; d_gene: -; CDR3aa: CAWSASGQTYGYTF
j_gene: TRBJ2-1; v_gene: TRBV15; d_gene: TRBD2; CDR3aa: CATSSSGGYNEQFF
j_gene: TRBJ1-1; v_gene: TRBV6-2/TRBV6-3; d_gene: -; CDR3aa: CASSPEEGSDAEAFF
j_gene: TRBJ1-1; v_gene: TRBV5-4; d_gene: -; CDR3aa: CASSSPELTEAFF
j_gene: TRBJ2-1; v_gene: TRBV9; d_gene: TRBD2; CDR3aa: CASSRPGGNEQFF
j_gene: TRBJ1-1; v_gene: TRBV27; d_gene: -; CDR3aa: CASRILGGNTEAFF
j_gene: TRBJ2-5; v_gene: TRBV20-1; d_gene: -; CDR3aa: CSADPPQLQETQYF
j_gene: TRBJ2-3; v_gene: TRBV7-9; d_gene: TRBD1; CDR3aa: CASSSDRGRGDTQYF
j_gene: TRBJ2-3; v_gene: TRBV18; d_gene: TRBD2; CDR3aa: CASSPEAGGSSSTDTQYF
j_gene: TRBJ1-5; v_gene: TRBV20-1; d_gene: TRBD1; CDR3aa: CSARAQGGADQPQHF
j_gene: TRBJ2-2; v_gene: TRBV24-1; d_gene: -; CDR3aa: CATASGFNGELFF
j_gene: TRBJ2-2; v_gene: TRBV7-9; d_gene: -; CDR3aa: CASSPYTGELFF
j_gene: TRBJ1-1; v_gene: TRBV5-1; d_gene: -; CDR3aa: CASSLDWGSTEAFF
j_gene: TRBJ1-2; v_gene: TRBV10-3; d_gene: TRBD1; CDR3aa: CAISDRDSLPYGYTF
j_gene: TRBJ2-1; v_gene: TRBV12-3/TRBV12-4; d_gene: TRBD2; CDR3aa: CASSLRVTSGSVDEQFF
j_gene: TRBJ2-3; v_gene: TRBV24-1; d_gene: TRBD2; CDR3aa: CATSEPWMGAGGGDTQYF
j_gene: TRBJ2-1; v_gene: TRBV7-3; d_gene: -; CDR3aa: CASRTRGKQFF
j_gene: TRBJ2-1; v_gene: TRBV15; d_gene: -; CDR3aa: CATSRGPDNEQFF
j_gene: TRBJ2-7; v_gene: TRBV15; d_gene: -; CDR3aa: CATSSQGGGRSYEQYF
j_gene: TRBJ2-7; v_gene: TRBV3-1; d_gene: TRBD2; CDR3aa: CASSQILAGTYEQYF
j_gene: TRBJ2-3; v_gene: TRBV9; d_gene: -; CDR3aa: CASSAGGGGAAQYF
j_gene: TRBJ2-1; v_gene: TRBV4-1; d_gene: -; CDR3aa: CASSTSLNMGYNEQFF
j_gene: TRBJ2-1; v_gene: TRBV14; d_gene: TRBD2; CDR3aa: CASSMYPPGGDEQFF
j_gene: TRBJ1-2; v_gene: TRBV23-1; d_gene: TRBD1; CDR3aa: CAGSQSEAGGLPNYGYTF
j_gene: TRBJ1-3; v_gene: TRBV20-1; d_gene: -; CDR3aa: CSAPNSEGENTIYF
j_gene: TRBJ2-1; v_gene: TRBV4-1; d_gene: -; CDR3aa: CASSQDLNRVPRGNEQFF